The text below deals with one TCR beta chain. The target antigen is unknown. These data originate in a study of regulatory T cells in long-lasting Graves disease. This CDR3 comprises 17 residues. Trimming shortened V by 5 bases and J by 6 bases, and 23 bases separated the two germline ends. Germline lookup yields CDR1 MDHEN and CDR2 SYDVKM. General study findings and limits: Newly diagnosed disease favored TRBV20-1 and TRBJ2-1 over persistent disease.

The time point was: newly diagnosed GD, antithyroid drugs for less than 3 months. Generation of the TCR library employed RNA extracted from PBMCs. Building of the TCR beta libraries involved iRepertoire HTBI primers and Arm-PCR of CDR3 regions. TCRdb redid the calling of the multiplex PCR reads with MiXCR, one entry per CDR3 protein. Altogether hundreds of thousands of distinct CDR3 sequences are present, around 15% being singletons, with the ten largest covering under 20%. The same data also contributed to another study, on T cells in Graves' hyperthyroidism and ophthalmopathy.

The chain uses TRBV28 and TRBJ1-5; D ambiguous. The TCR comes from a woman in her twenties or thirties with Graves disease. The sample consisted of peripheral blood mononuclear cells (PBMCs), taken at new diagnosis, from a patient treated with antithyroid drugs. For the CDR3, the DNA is TGTGCCAGCAGTCCACTGTCCGGGCCCATTGGGAGTCAGCCCCAGCATTTT. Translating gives CASSPLSGPIGSQPQHF.